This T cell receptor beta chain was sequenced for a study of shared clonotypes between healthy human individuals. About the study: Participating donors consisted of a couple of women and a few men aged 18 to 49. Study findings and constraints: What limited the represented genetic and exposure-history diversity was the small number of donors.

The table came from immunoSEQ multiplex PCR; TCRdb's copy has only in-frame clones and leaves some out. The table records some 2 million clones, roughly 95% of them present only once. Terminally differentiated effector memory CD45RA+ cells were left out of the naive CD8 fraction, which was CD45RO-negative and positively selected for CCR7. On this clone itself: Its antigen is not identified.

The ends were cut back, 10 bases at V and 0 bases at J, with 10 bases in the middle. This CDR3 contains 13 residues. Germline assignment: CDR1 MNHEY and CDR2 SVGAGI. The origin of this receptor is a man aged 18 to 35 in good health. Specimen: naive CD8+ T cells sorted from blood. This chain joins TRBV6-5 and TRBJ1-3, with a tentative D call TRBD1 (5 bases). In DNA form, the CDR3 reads TGTGCCACCCGGGGCTTCTCTGGAAACACCATATATTTT. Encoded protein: CATRGFSGNTIYF.